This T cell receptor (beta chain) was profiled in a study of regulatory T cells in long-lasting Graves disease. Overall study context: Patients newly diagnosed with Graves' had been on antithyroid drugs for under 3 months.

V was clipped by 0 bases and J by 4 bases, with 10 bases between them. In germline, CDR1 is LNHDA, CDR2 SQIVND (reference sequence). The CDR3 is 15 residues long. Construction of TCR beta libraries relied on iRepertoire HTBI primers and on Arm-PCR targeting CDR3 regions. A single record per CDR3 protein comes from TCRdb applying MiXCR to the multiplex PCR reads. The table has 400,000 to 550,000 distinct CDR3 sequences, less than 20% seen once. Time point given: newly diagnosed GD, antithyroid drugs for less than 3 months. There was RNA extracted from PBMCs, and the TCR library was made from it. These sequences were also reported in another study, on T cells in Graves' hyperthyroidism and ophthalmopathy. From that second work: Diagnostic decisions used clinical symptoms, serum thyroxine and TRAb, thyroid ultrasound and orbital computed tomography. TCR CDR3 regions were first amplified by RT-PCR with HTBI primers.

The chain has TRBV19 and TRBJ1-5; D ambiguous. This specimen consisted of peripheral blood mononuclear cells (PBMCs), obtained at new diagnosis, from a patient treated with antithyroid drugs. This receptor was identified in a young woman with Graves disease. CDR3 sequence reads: CASSIEPMGNQPQHF. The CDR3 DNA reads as TGTGCCAGTAGTATAGAGCCCATGGGGAATCAGCCCCAGCATTTT.